Listed below are T cell receptor beta chains from one sample, sequenced in a study of blood T cells in healthy people across ages. TCRdb processed the 5' RACE reads anew with MiXCR; each CDR3 protein has one entry. In the table there are 1.5 million or so distinct CDR3 sequences, approximately 42% of which are singletons. Sequences were obtained from blood. These receptors were taken from a woman under 30 in good health. CDR3s include the opening cysteine and the closing phenylalanine or tryptophan. Each record gives: CDR3 length, D gene, J gene, clone size, V gene, CDR3 DNA, CDR3 protein. D genes are given only for firm matches. Size is stated for part of the rows, as once, few or many counts, or as a class when the clone is expanded.

12	-	TRBJ2-7	many	TRBV7-2	TGTGCCAGCAGCTTAGTGGGCTACGAGCAGTACTTC	CASSLVGYEQYF
12	-	TRBJ1-2	few	TRBV6-6	TGTGCCAGCAACGTGGACGGCTATGGCTACACCTTC	CASNVDGYGYTF
12	-	TRBJ2-1	few	TRBV18	TGTGCCAGCTCACCTTCTAGCGTTGAGCAGTTCTTC	CASSPSSVEQFF
15	-	TRBJ1-6	-	TRBV6-6	TGTGCCACCCTAGCCGGGTTCTCCTATAATTCACCCCTCCACTTT	CATLAGFSYNSPLHF
13	-	TRBJ1-1	-	TRBV6-2/TRBV6-3	TGTGCCAGCAGTTACCGATGGAACACTGAAGCTTTCTTT	CASSYRWNTEAFF
16	-	TRBJ2-1	few	TRBV6-1	TGTGCCAGCTTGAGAGTCGGACTTCCCTCCTACAATGAGCAGTTCTTC	CASLRVGLPSYNEQFF
13	-	TRBJ2-5	-	TRBV20-1	TGCAGTCCCATAAGAGGGAACCAAGAGACCCAGTACTTC	CSPIRGNQETQYF
14	TRBD1	TRBJ2-1	few	TRBV5-1	TGCGCCAGCAGCATCCGACAGGGGCGGGATGAGCAGTTCTTC	CASSIRQGRDEQFF
17	TRBD1	TRBJ1-2	-	TRBV4-1	TGCGCCAGCAGCCAAGTAACTTACGGACAGGGGGTTGATGGCTACACCTTC	CASSQVTYGQGVDGYTF
15	-	TRBJ1-2	-	TRBV20-1	TGCAGTGCTAGAGATGACGGGAGAACTCACTATGGCTACACCTTC	CSARDDGRTHYGYTF
13	-	TRBJ1-4	-	TRBV20-1	TGCAGTGCCCCGGACGGACGAAATGAAAAACTGTTTTTT	CSAPDGRNEKLFF
13	-	TRBJ2-7	-	TRBV12-3/TRBV12-4	TGTGCCAGCAGGAAGGCCGAAGTCTACGAGCAGTACTTC	CASRKAEVYEQYF
13	TRBD1	TRBJ1-1	few	TRBV25-1	TGTGCCACGGACAGGGGAGGGAACACTGAAGCTTTCTTT	CATDRGGNTEAFF
15	TRBD1	TRBJ1-1	few	TRBV4-1	TGCGCCAGCAGCCAAGATGGGACAGGGTTCACTGAAGCTTTCTTT	CASSQDGTGFTEAFF
14	-	TRBJ1-1	-	TRBV20-1	TGCAGTGCTAGTATTCTGGGACAGAACACTGAAGCTTTCTTT	CSASILGQNTEAFF
10	-	TRBJ2-5	few	TRBV20-1	TGCAGTGCTGACGGGGTGACCCAGTACTTC	CSADGVTQYF
17	TRBD2	TRBJ2-3	-	TRBV15	TGTGCCACCAGCAGAGGGAAAGCGGGAGGCCCATCAGATACGCAGTATTTT	CATSRGKAGGPSDTQYF
13	-	TRBJ1-1	few	TRBV13	TGTGCCAGCAGCTTAGGCTGGGCCACTGAAGCTTTCTTT	CASSLGWATEAFF
14	TRBD1	TRBJ1-1	few	TRBV13	TGTGCCAGCAGCGTTGGACAGGGTTGGGCTGAAGCTTTCTTT	CASSVGQGWAEAFF
18	TRBD2	TRBJ2-2	-	TRBV7-2	TGTGCCAGCAGCTTAGTAGTACTAGCGGGAGGGGTTACCGGGGAGCTGTTTTTT	CASSLVVLAGGVTGELFF
12	TRBD2	TRBJ2-7	-	TRBV6-2/TRBV6-3	TGTGCCAGCAGTCCGGGACTAGCTAAGCAGTACTTC	CASSPGLAKQYF
15	-	TRBJ2-3	-	TRBV9	TGTGCCAGCAGTAAGAACCAGCGGAACACAGATACGCAGTATTTT	CASSKNQRNTDTQYF
17	-	TRBJ1-4	-	TRBV4-3	TGCGCCAGCAGCCAAGATTGGATGGGGAACTATTATGAAAAACTGTTTTTT	CASSQDWMGNYYEKLFF
16	TRBD2	TRBJ2-5	-	TRBV6-2/TRBV6-3	TGTGCCAGCAGTTACTCGTACAGCGGGGGGTCCAATGAGCAGTACTTC	CASSYSYSGGSNEQYF
14	-	TRBJ2-1	few	TRBV20-1	TGCAGTGCTAGAGTCGGGGGCCTGAGTGGTGAGCAGTTCTTC	CSARVGGLSGEQFF
14	-	TRBJ1-4	few	TRBV4-3	TGCGCCAGCAGCCAAGGGGATCCAGGGGAGAAACTGTTTTTT	CASSQGDPGEKLFF
13	-	TRBJ2-1	few	TRBV20-1	TGCACGAGCCTGAATAACTGGGCCAATGAGCAGTTCTTC	CTSLNNWANEQFF
17	-	TRBJ1-1	few	TRBV6-2/TRBV6-3	TGTGCCAGCAGACACAACCCCCCCCGAGCGCTGAACACTGAAGCTTTCTTT	CASRHNPPRALNTEAFF
16	TRBD2	TRBJ2-1	-	TRBV4-2	TGTGCCAGCAGCCAAGAGGGGGTGACTAGCGGCCTCGAGCAGTTCTTC	CASSQEGVTSGLEQFF
11	-	TRBJ2-1	-	TRBV24-1	TGTGCCACCAGTGGCATAAATGAGCAGTTCTTC	CATSGINEQFF
15	TRBD2	TRBJ2-3	-	TRBV20-1	TGCAGTGCTAGGTTGCGCGGGGGGGCCCCAGATACGCAGTATTTT	CSARLRGGAPDTQYF
13	-	TRBJ2-7	once	TRBV7-2	TGTGCCAGGAGCTTCTCGAATGGCTACGAGCAGTACTTC	CARSFSNGYEQYF
14	TRBD1	TRBJ2-7	-	TRBV4-1	TGCGCCAGCGGCCAAGGACAGGGGGCCTACGAGCAGTACTTC	CASGQGQGAYEQYF
17	TRBD2	TRBJ2-1	-	TRBV19	TGTGCCAGTAGTATAGAAATGACTAGCGGGGGGGCGGATGAGCAGTTCTTC	CASSIEMTSGGADEQFF
14	-	TRBJ2-6	few	TRBV20-1	TGCAGCGCGGTGGGGGCGGTTGGGGCCAACGTCCTGACTTTC	CSAVGAVGANVLTF
12	TRBD1	TRBJ1-2	-	TRBV29-1	TGCAGCGTTGAAGCAGGGGGGACTGGCTACACCTTC	CSVEAGGTGYTF
12	-	TRBJ1-4	-	TRBV3-1	TGTGCCAGCAGCCCAAGCTCTGAAAAACTGTTTTTT	CASSPSSEKLFF